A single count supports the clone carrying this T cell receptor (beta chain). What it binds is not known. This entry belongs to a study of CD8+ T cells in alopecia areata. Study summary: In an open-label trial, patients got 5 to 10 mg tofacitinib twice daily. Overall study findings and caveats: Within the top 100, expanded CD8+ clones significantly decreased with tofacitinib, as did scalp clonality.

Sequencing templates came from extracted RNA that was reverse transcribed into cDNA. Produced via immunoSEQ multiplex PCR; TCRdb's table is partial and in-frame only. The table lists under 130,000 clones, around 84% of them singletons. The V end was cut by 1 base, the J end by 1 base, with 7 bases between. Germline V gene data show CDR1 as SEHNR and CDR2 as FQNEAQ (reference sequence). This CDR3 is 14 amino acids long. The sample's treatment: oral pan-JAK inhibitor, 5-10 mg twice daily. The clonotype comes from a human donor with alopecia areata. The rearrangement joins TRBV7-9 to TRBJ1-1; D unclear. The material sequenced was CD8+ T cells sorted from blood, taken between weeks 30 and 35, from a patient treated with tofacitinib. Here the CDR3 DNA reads TGTGCCAGCAGCTTAGACGATAAGAACACTGAAGCTTTCTTT. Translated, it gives CASSLDDKNTEAFF.